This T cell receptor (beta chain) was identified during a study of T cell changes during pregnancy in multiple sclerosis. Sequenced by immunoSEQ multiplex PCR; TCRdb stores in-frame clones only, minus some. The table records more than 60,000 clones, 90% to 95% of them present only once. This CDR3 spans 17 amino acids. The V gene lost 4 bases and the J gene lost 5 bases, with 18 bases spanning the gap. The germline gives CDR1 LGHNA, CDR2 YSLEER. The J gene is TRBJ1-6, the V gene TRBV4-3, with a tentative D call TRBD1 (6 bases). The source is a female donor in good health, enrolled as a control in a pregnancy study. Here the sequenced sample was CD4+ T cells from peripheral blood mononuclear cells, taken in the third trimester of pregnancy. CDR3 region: CASSRRVRDINNSPLHF. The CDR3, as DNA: TGCGCCAGCAGCCGGCGAGTTCGGGACATTAATAATTCACCCCTCCACTTT.